This T cell receptor (beta chain) was found in a study of blood T cell repertoires in COVID-19. Whole-study context: Some COVID-19 samples were acute and others convalescent; all came from the United States, Italy and Spain. Sources were T cells, B-cell-depleted T cells, or PBMCs; the material itself was cDNA or gDNA.

The germline CDR1 and CDR2 sequences are KGHSH and LQKENI. Deletions cut 0 bases from V and 8 bases from J, with 13 bases between. The CDR3 loop spans 14 amino acids. As originally analysed: From reference gene primer amplification, estimates of nucleated cell counts were derived. Assay used: immunoSEQ multiplex PCR; TCRdb lists only in-frame clones, some missing. V, J and clone size were drawn from that table, and D and trimming were deduced from the DNA. The repertoire has roughly 130,000 clones, about four fifths of them found once; the top ten carry almost 9%. This clone was counted once. V and J are TRBV18 and TRBJ1-2, with unresolved D. The sequencing sample was made of peripheral blood. This TCR came from a man between 25 and 39 years old with COVID-19, enrolled during active disease. Written as DNA, the CDR3 is TGTGCCAGCTCACCACCCACAGATCAAGTAGGCTACACCTTC. Translated: CASSPPTDQVGYTF. Based on the CDR3 plus reference TRBV18 and TRBJ1-2, the full variable domain is NAGVMQNPRHLVRRRGQEARLRCSPMKGHSHVYWYRQLPEEGLKFMVYLQKENIIDESGMPKERFSAEFPKEGPSILRIQQVVRGDSAAYFCASSPPTDQVGYTFGSGTRLTVV.